Presented here are 20 T cell receptor beta chains from one specimen sequenced in a study of identical twins. TCRdb re-analysed the 5' RACE reads in MiXCR, keeping a single row per CDR3 protein. The table has approximately 350,000 distinct CDR3 sequences, 9% to 15% seen once. These data were also reused for a study on yellow fever vaccine responses in identical twins.

Sequencing was done on a sample of CD8+ T cells sorted from blood. Every receptor here comes from a woman between 18 and 30 years old in good health.

The chain uses TRBV7-8 and TRBJ2-1; 8 bases match TRBD2. This CDR3 contains 17 residues. Germline V lookup: CDR1 SGHVS, CDR2 FQNEAQ. V was clipped by 4 bases and J by 0 bases; unmatched bases: 8. The CDR3 region is CASSSPGGPSSYNEQFF. The DNA of the CDR3 is TGTGCCAGCAGCTCCCCGGGGGGGCCGAGCTCCTACAATGAGCAGTTCTTC.

The V gene is TRBV10-3, the J gene TRBJ1-6; 8 bases agree with TRBD1. The CDR3 extends over 12 amino acids. The V and J ends lost 10 bases and 7 bases, in that order; junction bases with no gene match: 3. CDR1 and CDR2 from the germline V gene are ENHRY and SYGVKD. Here the CDR3 DNA reads TGTGCCAATGGACAGGGCAATTCACCCCTCCACTTT. This translates into CANGQGNSPLHF.

The rearrangement links TRBV15 to TRBJ2-3; D is undetermined. The CDR3 runs 16 residues. Germline CDR1 is LNHNV and CDR2 is YYDKDF (reference sequence). Deletions cut 1 base from V and 2 bases from J, with 13 bases between. The CDR3 DNA reads as TGTGCCACCAGCAGAGGCGCGGACGGCTACACAGATACGCAGTATTTT. It is translated as CATSRGADGYTDTQYF.

This clonotype turned up a few times. This chain links TRBV4-2 with TRBJ2-1; 12 bases fit TRBD2. The CDR3 runs 18 residues. V trimming: 0 bases; J trimming: 9 bases; junction bases outside the gene matches: 12. The germline CDR1 and CDR2 sequences are LGHNA and YNFKEQ. For the CDR3, the DNA is TGTGCCAGCAGCCAAGAGTCGACGGCTAGCGGGGGGGTCGGTGAGCAGTTCTTC. It translates to CASSQESTASGGVGEQFF.

The chain has TRBV24-1 and TRBJ2-1; D ambiguous. Germline CDR1 is KGHDR and CDR2 is SFDVKD. The CDR3 is 12 residues long. V lost 8 bases to trimming and J lost 0 bases, with 4 bases between them. This CDR3 is CATTSSYNEQFF. The CDR3 region has the DNA TGTGCCACCACGAGCTCCTACAATGAGCAGTTCTTC.

This clonotype was counted a few times. This chain joins TRBV12-3 or TRBV12-4 and TRBJ2-1; TRBD2 matches at 10 bases. With V trimmed by 1 base and J by 0 bases, 9 bases remained unmatched. The length of the CDR3 is 19 residues. In DNA form, the CDR3 reads TGTGCCAGCAGTTTAGTTACCGGGACTAGCGCCCTCTCCTACAATGAGCAGTTCTTC. As protein: CASSLVTGTSALSYNEQFF.

This clonotype has just a few counts. The chain uses TRBV16 and TRBJ1-1; D is unresolved. The ends were cut back, 1 base at V and 7 bases at J, with 10 bases in the middle. CDR1 KGHSY and CDR2 FQNENV come from the germline V gene. This CDR3 spans 13 amino acids. CDR3 DNA sequence: TGTGCCAGCAGCCAATATTGGGGAAATGAAGCTTTCTTT. It codes for CASSQYWGNEAFF.

The chain joins TRBV24-1 to TRBJ2-3; D may be TRBD1 (7 bases). The CDR3 has 17 amino acids. In germline, CDR1 is KGHDR, CDR2 SFDVKD. The V gene lost 10 bases and the J gene lost 0 bases, with 22 bases spanning the gap. The CDR3 DNA reads TGTGCCACGGGGGGCCGCCCGGGGACAGAGAGCACAGATACGCAGTATTTT. Protein product: CATGGRPGTESTDTQYF.

This clonotype was seen only a few times. V usage is TRBV5-1 and J usage is TRBJ2-5; TRBD2 agrees at 7 bases. V lost 6 bases, J lost 4 bases, and 12 bases stayed unmatched. Germline V gene data show CDR1 as SGHRS and CDR2 as YFSETQ. The CDR3 runs to 15 residues. As DNA, the CDR3 is TGCGCCAGCAACAAGGAGGAGGGAGGGAGAGAGACCCAGTACTTC. It yields the protein CASNKEEGGRETQYF. The whole variable domain, filled in from reference TRBV5-1 and TRBJ2-5, reads KAGVTQTPRYLIKTRGQQVTLSCSPISGHRSVSWYQQTPGQGLQFLFEYFSETQRNKGNFPGRFSGRQFSNSRSEMNVSTLELGDSALYLCASNKEEGGRETQYFGPGTRLLVL.

This clonotype was seen more than once but under ten times. The chain uses TRBV6-4 and TRBJ1-5; TRBD1 matches at 12 bases. The CDR3 runs 16 residues. Trimming took 4 bases from V and 5 from J; bases not matched to a gene: 6. CDR1 and CDR2 (germline): MRHNA, SNTAGT. CDR3 nucleotide sequence: TGTGCCAGCAGTGTACGGGACAGGGGGCGCGATCAGCCCCAGCATTTT. As protein: CASSVRDRGRDQPQHF.

This clonotype was counted ten times or more. The V and J genes are TRBV12-3 or TRBV12-4 and TRBJ1-1, with 8 nucleotides matching TRBD1. V trimming: 2 bases; J trimming: 3 bases; junction bases outside the gene matches: 5. The CDR3 totals 15 residues. CDR3 amino acids: CASSLTTGGYTEAFF. CDR3 DNA sequence: TGTGCCAGCAGTTTAACCACAGGGGGTTACACTGAAGCTTTCTTT.

This clonotype came up a few times. J is TRBJ2-1 and V is TRBV15; TRBD1 aligns across 10 bases. Germline-derived CDR1 and CDR2 are LNHNV and YYDKDF (reference sequence). Trimming cost V 1 base and J 7 bases; bases outside gene matches: 4. CDR3 size: 15 residues. The CDR3 DNA reads TGTGCCACCAGCAGAGGACAGGGGGCGGGTAATGAGCAGTTCTTC. Amino acids: CATSRGQGAGNEQFF.

This clonotype was seen repeatedly, ten times or more. The CDR3 is CASSGTSGIYNEQFF. The CDR3 DNA is TGTGCCAGCAGCGGGACTAGCGGGATATACAATGAGCAGTTCTTC. The chain couples TRBV12-3 or TRBV12-4 to TRBJ2-1; 13 positions agree with TRBD2. The CDR3 length is 15 residues. With V trimmed by 6 bases and J by 4 bases, 3 bases remained unmatched.

The table lists this clonotype with a few counts. The chain has TRBV20-1 and TRBJ2-3; weak D call: TRBD2 (5 bases). This CDR3 has 12 residues. The germline V gene encodes CDR1 DFQATT and CDR2 SNEGSKA (reference sequence). V dropped 3 bases and J dropped 5 bases, with 9 bases sitting between them. CDR3: CSARRAIDTQYF. DNA of the CDR3: TGCAGTGCTAGGAGGGCCATAGATACGCAGTATTTT.

In its sample, this clonotype was seen many times. The chain has TRBV29-1 and TRBJ2-2; D remains unclear. The germline CDR1 and CDR2 sequences are SQVTM and ANQGSEA. The V gene lost 0 bases and the J gene lost 3 bases, with 8 bases spanning the gap. This CDR3 is 14 amino acids long. CDR3 sequence reads: CSVEDVGHTGELFF. The DNA for the CDR3 is TGCAGCGTTGAAGATGTGGGCCACACCGGGGAGCTGTTTTTT.

Points on this clonotype: The conserved closing phenylalanine or tryptophan is absent in this CDR3, likely reflecting a read error. The chain joins TRBV29-1 to TRBJ1-4; D not certain. This CDR3 has 10 residues. Trimming took 8 bases from V and 8 from J, leaving 9 bases between them. Germline CDR1 is SQVTM and CDR2 is ANQGSEA. CDR3: CSILTEKLFS. As DNA, the CDR3 is TGCAGCATCTTGACGGAAAAACTGTTTTCT.

There are many counts of this clonotype. The chain joins TRBV29-1 to TRBJ2-2; D is perhaps TRBD1 (6 bases). The germline V gene encodes CDR1 SQVTM and CDR2 ANQGSEA. Trimming stripped 7 bases from V and 0 bases from J, with 18 bases between. The CDR3 contains 16 residues. CDR3 protein: CSADSGDDTNTGELFF. The CDR3 nucleotides are TGCAGCGCTGACTCAGGGGACGATACGAACACCGGGGAGCTGTTTTTT.

This clonotype showed up many times. The CDR3 spells CASSLDWDRGYGYTF. DNA of the CDR3: TGTGCCAGCAGCTTAGATTGGGACAGGGGCTATGGCTACACCTTC. The chain joins TRBV11-2 to TRBJ1-2; 10 bases are a match to TRBD1. This CDR3 comprises 15 residues. J gave up 4 bases and V 0 bases, and 2 bases lay outside the gene matches. Germline CDR1 is SGHAT and CDR2 is FQNNGV.

This clonotype was seen a handful of times. The chain uses TRBV7-8 and TRBJ2-1, with TRBD2 identical over 10 bases. CDR1 SGHVS and CDR2 FQNEAQ come from the germline V gene. Losses at the gene ends were 1 base for V and 4 bases for J; bases not matched to a gene: 10. The CDR3 sequence is 18 residues long. The CDR3 protein is CASSLVSPSGSKYNEQFF. The DNA for the CDR3 is TGTGCCAGCAGCTTAGTCTCGCCTAGCGGGAGTAAATACAATGAGCAGTTCTTC.

This clonotype was observed a handful of times. The chain links TRBV24-1 to TRBJ2-6; unclear D gene. Trimming stripped 1 base from V and 0 bases from J, with 6 bases between. CDR1 is KGHDR, CDR2 SFDVKD, per germline. CDR3 length equals 16 residues. CDR3 coding DNA: TGTGCCACCAGTGATTTCCAGAGCTCTGGGGCCAACGTCCTGACTTTC. Amino acid sequence: CATSDFQSSGANVLTF.